Listed here are 7 T cell receptor beta chains from one sample, sequenced in a study of cytotoxic CD8 clonotypes in ibrutinib-treated CLL. Assay used: immunoSEQ multiplex PCR; TCRdb lists only in-frame clones, some missing. This sample has some 200,000 clones, with nearly 80% found just once. The sequenced sample was PBMCs, obtained after 12 months of ibrutinib treatment. These receptor sequences come from a human donor with chronic lymphocytic leukemia.

V usage is TRBV4-1 and J usage is TRBJ1-6, with 9 bases matching TRBD1. The CDR3 has 15 residues. Germline V gives CDR1 MGHRA, CDR2 YSYEKL. Unmatched junction bases numbered 8, after V lost 1 base and J lost 13 bases. CDR3 in amino acids: CASSQGQGGFVPLHF. The CDR3 region has the DNA TGCGCCAGCAGCCAAGGACAGGGGGGCTTCGTCCCCCTCCACTTT.

V and J are TRBV10-2 and TRBJ2-3, with D possibly matching TRBD2 (6 bases). Per germline, CDR1 WSHSY and CDR2 SAAADI. V was clipped by 5 bases and J by 4 bases, with 19 bases between them. The CDR3 spans 16 residues. The CDR3 reads CASSRDFKPTPDTQYF. CDR3 DNA: TGCGCCAGCAGTCGGGACTTCAAGCCCACCCCAGATACGCAGTATTTT.

The V and J genes are TRBV7-9 and TRBJ1-1; a possible D gene is TRBD1 (6 bases). Germline V gives CDR1 SEHNR, CDR2 FQNEAQ (reference sequence). Trimming pared 2 bases from V and 6 bases from J, leaving 16 bases between. CDR3 length: 15 residues. CDR3 region: CASSLSGPGAPEAFF. The CDR3 bases are TGTGCCAGCAGCTTAAGCGGACCAGGGGCCCCTGAAGCTTTCTTT.

This clone was detected only a few times. The chain uses TRBV11-2 and TRBJ2-1; D uncertain. With 5 bases removed from V and 5 bases from J, the gap between germline ends came to 4 bases. The CDR3 covers 11 residues. Germline V lookup: CDR1 SGHAT, CDR2 FQNNGV. CDR3 in amino acids: CASSDNNEQFF. CDR3 DNA: TGTGCCAGCAGCGATAACAATGAGCAGTTCTTC. The full variable domain, rest sourced from reference TRBV11-2 and TRBJ2-1, is EAGVAQSPRYKIIEKRQSVAFWCNPISGHATLYWYQQILGQGPKLLIQFQNNGVVDDSQLPKDRFSAERLKGVDSTLKIQPAKLEDSAVYLCASSDNNEQFFGPGTRLTVL.

This clone was seen a handful of times. Germline and junction disagree at one end, which may indicate a read error. This chain's CDR3 is CASSLDAGTGSIF. The DNA for the CDR3 is TGTGCCAGCAGCCTAGACGCCGGGACAGGGTCGATCTTC. The gene calls are TRBV13 and TRBJ2-1; 9 nucleotides agree with TRBD1. The CDR3 contains 13 residues. The germline CDR1 and CDR2 sequences are PRHDT and FYEKMQ (reference sequence).

This clone was found a few times. Here the CDR3 reads CASSLETNTEAFF. The CDR3 nucleotides read TGTGCCAGCAGCCTAGAAACGAACACTGAAGCTTTCTTT. This rearrangement joins TRBV7-3 to TRBJ1-1; D not certain. V was trimmed by 5 bases and J by 1 base, leaving 8 bases between them. Germline V gives CDR1 SGHTA, CDR2 FQGTGA. This CDR3 region has 13 residues.

The chain links TRBV11-3 to TRBJ2-1, with 12 bases lining up with TRBD2. The CDR3 contains 18 residues. Losses at the gene ends were 5 bases for V and 1 base for J; bases not matched to a gene: 9. Per the germline V gene, CDR1 is SGHNT and CDR2 is YENEEA. The CDR3 loop reads CASSRSWTSGKSYNEQFF. CDR3 in DNA: TGTGCCAGCAGCCGAAGCTGGACTAGCGGGAAGTCCTACAATGAGCAGTTCTTC.